These 12 T cell receptor beta chains were all obtained from the same sample, sequenced in a study of CD8 T cells in Susac syndrome. Reverse transcription of about 0.45 to 1 ug RNA was carried out with random hexamers. TCRdb reprocessed the immunoSEQ multiplex PCR reads with MiXCR, giving one entry per CDR3 protein. Here the sample spans 85,000 to 95,000 distinct CDR3 sequences, roughly 94% being singletons. Sequencing was performed on CD4+ T cells from PBMCs. The origin of the receptors is a human donor with Susac syndrome.

The chain links TRBV7-9 to TRBJ2-3; the D is unclear. Trimming took 2 bases from V and 0 from J, leaving 12 bases between them. CDR3 length equals 16 residues. Germline lookup yields CDR1 SEHNR and CDR2 FQNEAQ (reference sequence). Written as DNA, the CDR3 is TGTGCCAGCAGCTTATATGCGGCTACTAGCACAGATACGCAGTATTTT. Its protein is CASSLYAATSTDTQYF.

The chain combines TRBV5-1 with TRBJ2-2, with D uncertain. The germline gives CDR1 SGHRS, CDR2 YFSETQ. V lost 4 bases to trimming and J lost 5 bases, with 15 bases between them. CDR3 size: 15 residues. CDR3 nucleotide sequence: TGCGCCAGCAGCCTGACCACCTCTGAGACCGGGGAGCTGTTTTTT. Residues: CASSLTTSETGELFF.

DNA of the CDR3: TGTGCCAGCAGCTCGGGACGCGGTGAAGCTTTCTTT. Protein product: CASSSGRGEAFF. The V call is TRBV11-2, the J call TRBJ1-1; the D gene is possibly TRBD1 (5 bases). This CDR3 is 12 amino acids long. Looked up from germline, CDR1 is SGHAT and CDR2 is FQNNGV. Trimming shortened V by 4 bases and J by 7 bases, and 10 bases separated the two germline ends.

This clonotype was seen just once. This rearrangement joins TRBV24-1 to TRBJ2-3; 12 positions match TRBD2. Per germline, CDR1 KGHDR and CDR2 SFDVKD. The CDR3 has 17 amino acids. V trimming: 2 bases; J trimming: 1 base; junction bases outside the gene matches: 3. CDR3 region: CATSDSSGGAGTDTQYF. The CDR3 bases are TGTGCCACCAGTGATTCTAGCGGGGGGGCGGGCACAGATACGCAGTATTTT.

This chain links TRBV9 with TRBJ2-1; TRBD2 matches at 8 bases. CDR3 length equals 15 residues. V was pared by 1 base and J by 7 bases, with 7 bases of the junction left unmatched. CDR1 and CDR2 (germline): SGDLS, YYNGEE. The CDR3 nucleotides read TGTGCCAGCAGCGTACCAGCGGGGGTTAATAATGAGCAGTTCTTC. This encodes CASSVPAGVNNEQFF.

The genes are TRBV5-1 and TRBJ1-2; TRBD1 agrees at 9 bases. This CDR3 has 16 amino acids. Germline CDR1 SGHRS, CDR2 YFSETQ. The trim removed 2 bases at V and 2 bases at J, leaving 7 bases unmatched. The CDR3 protein is CASSLTGTGSNYGYTF. The CDR3 DNA is TGCGCCAGCAGCTTAACCGGGACAGGGAGCAACTATGGCTACACCTTC.

The chain has TRBV30 and TRBJ2-6, with no clear D. The CDR3 runs to 12 residues. Germline V gene lookup returns CDR1 GTSNPN and CDR2 SVGIG (reference sequence). V was clipped by 3 bases and J by 4 bases, with 4 bases between them. DNA of the CDR3: TGTGCCTGGAGCGGGGGGGCCAACGTCCTGACTTTC. The encoded protein is CAWSGGANVLTF. Variable domain in full (rest from reference TRBV30 and TRBJ2-6): SQTIHQWPATLVQPVGSPLSLECTVEGTSNPNLYWYRQAAGRGLQLLFYSVGIGQISSEVPQNLSASRPQDRQFILSSKKLLLSDSGFYLCAWSGGANVLTFGAGSRLTVL.

The chain is built from TRBV6-5 and TRBJ2-1; TRBD2 matches 11 bases. The junction had 0 bases not matched to a gene; V was cut back by 2 bases and J by 3 bases. The CDR3 spans 15 residues. Germline V gives CDR1 MNHEY, CDR2 SVGAGI. The CDR3 sequence: CASSYGTSGYNEQFF. The CDR3 region has the DNA TGTGCCAGCAGTTACGGGACTAGCGGCTACAATGAGCAGTTCTTC.

The chain has TRBV20-1 and TRBJ2-3; TRBD2 agrees at 10 bases. The ends lost 6 bases at V and 1 base at J; junction bases unmatched: 19. Germline V gives CDR1 DFQATT, CDR2 SNEGSKA (reference sequence). This CDR3 region has 19 residues. CDR3 sequence (DNA): TGCAGTGCCCTGCCCGGGCTAGCGGGGGTATCCCTTGGCACAGATACGCAGTATTTT. This gives the protein CSALPGLAGVSLGTDTQYF.

J is TRBJ2-6 and V is TRBV4-1; D remains ambiguous. The ends were cut back, 4 bases at V and 4 bases at J, with 5 bases in the middle. The CDR3 runs 13 residues. The germline CDR1 and CDR2 sequences are MGHRA and YSYEKL. In DNA form, the CDR3 reads TGCGCCAGCAGCCCAGTCGGGGCCAACGTCCTGACTTTC. This encodes CASSPVGANVLTF.

The chain employs TRBV24-1 and TRBJ2-7, with D hard to call. The CDR3 extends over 11 amino acids. The V gene's germline CDR1 is KGHDR and CDR2 SFDVKD. DNA of the CDR3: TGTGCGCCGGAGACCGAATACGAGCAGTACTTC. The encoded protein is CAPETEYEQYF.

The chain uses TRBV9 and TRBJ1-1; D gene unclear. The V end was cut by 4 bases, the J end by 4 bases, with 11 bases between. Germline values: CDR1 SGDLS, CDR2 YYNGEE. There are 13 residues in the CDR3. The CDR3 coding sequence is TGTGCCAGCAGCCCCGAAGGGCTCACTGAAGCTTTCTTT. Amino acids: CASSPEGLTEAFF.